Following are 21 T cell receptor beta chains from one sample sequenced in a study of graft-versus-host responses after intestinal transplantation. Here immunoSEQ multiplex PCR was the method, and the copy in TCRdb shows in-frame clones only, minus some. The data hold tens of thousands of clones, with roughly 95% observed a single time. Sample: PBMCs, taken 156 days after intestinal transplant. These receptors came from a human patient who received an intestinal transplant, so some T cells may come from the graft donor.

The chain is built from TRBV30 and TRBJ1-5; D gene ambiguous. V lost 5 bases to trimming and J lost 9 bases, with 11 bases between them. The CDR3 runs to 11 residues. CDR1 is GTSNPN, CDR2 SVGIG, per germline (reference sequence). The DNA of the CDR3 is TGTGCCTGGGGACTCCACAGGCCCCAGCATTTT. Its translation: CAWGLHRPQHF.

CDR3: CSARGVRGRDEQYF. In DNA form, the CDR3 reads TGCAGCGCCCGTGGGGTCCGGGGGCGGGACGAGCAGTACTTC. This chain connects TRBV29-1 to TRBJ2-7; D might be TRBD1 or TRBD2, each matching 6 bases. CDR1 and CDR2 from the germline V gene are SQVTM and ANQGSEA. CDR3 length: 14 residues. The V end lost 7 bases, the J end lost 5 bases, and 21 bases lay between the germline ends.

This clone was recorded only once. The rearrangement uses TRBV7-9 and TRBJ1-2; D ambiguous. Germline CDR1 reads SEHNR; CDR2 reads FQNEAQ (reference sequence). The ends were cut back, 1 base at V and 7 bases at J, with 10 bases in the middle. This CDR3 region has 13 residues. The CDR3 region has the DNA TGTGCCAGCAGCTTAGATGCGGGGTCTGGCTACACCTTC. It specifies CASSLDAGSGYTF.

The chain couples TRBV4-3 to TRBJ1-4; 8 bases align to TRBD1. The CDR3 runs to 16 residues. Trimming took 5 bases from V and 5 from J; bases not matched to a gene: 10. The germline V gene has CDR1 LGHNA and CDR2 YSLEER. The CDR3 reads CASSLIPGQENEKLFF. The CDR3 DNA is TGCGCCAGCAGCTTAATACCGGGACAGGAGAATGAAAAACTGTTTTTT.

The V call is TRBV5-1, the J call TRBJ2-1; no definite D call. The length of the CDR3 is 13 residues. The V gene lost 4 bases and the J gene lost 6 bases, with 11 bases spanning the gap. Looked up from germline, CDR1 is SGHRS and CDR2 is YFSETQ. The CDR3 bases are TGCGCCAGCAGCAAGAATCTCATCAATGAGCAGTTCTTC. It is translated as CASSKNLINEQFF.

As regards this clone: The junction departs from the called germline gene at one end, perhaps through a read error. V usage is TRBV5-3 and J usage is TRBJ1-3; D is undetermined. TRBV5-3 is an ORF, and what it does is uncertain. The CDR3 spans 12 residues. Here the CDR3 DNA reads TGTGCCAGCAGCTTCCCGGGCCAGCCCCCACATTTT. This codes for CASSFPGQPPHF.

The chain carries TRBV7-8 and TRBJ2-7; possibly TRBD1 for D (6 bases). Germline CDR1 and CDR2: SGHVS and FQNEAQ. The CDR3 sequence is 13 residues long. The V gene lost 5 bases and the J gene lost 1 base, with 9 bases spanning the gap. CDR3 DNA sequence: TGTGCCAGCAGCCCAGGACAGTCCTACGAGCAGTACTTC. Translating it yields CASSPGQSYEQYF.

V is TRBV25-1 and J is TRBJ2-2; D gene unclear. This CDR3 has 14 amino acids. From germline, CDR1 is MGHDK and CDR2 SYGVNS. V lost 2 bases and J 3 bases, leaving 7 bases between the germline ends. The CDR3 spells CASSEQSYTGELFF. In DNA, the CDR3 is TGTGCCAGCAGTGAACAGTCATACACCGGGGAGCTGTTTTTT.

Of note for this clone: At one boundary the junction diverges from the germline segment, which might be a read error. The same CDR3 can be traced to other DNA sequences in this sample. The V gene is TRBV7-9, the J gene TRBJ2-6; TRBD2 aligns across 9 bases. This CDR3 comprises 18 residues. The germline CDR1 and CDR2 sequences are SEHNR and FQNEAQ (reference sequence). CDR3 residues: CASSYPGLAGVGANVLTF. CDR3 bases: TGTGCCAGTAGCTACCCCGGGTTAGCGGGAGTTGGGGCCAACGTCCTGACTTTC.

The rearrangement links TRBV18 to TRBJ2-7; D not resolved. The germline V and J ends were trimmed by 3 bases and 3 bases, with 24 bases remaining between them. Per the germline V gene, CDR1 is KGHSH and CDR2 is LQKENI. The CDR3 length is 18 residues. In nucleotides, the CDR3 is TGTGCCAGCTCACCGCGGATGGATTCAGTGGGCAGCAACTACGAGCAGTACTTC. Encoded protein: CASSPRMDSVGSNYEQYF. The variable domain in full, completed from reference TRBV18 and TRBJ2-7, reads NAGVMQNPRHLVRRRGQEARLRCSPMKGHSHVYWYRQLPEEGLKFMVYLQKENIIDESGMPKERFSAEFPKEGPSILRIQQVVRGDSAAYFCASSPRMDSVGSNYEQYFGPGTRLTVT.

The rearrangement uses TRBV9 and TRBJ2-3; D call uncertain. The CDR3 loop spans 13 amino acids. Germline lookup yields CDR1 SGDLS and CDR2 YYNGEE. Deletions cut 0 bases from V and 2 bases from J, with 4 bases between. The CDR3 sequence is CASSVDNTDTQYF. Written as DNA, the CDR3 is TGTGCCAGCAGCGTAGACAACACAGATACGCAGTATTTT.

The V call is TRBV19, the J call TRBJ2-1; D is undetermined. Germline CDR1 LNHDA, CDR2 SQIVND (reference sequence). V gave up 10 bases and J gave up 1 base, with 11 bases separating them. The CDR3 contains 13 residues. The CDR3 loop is CATPCGSYNEQFF. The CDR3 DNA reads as TGTGCCACGCCCTGTGGATCCTACAATGAGCAGTTCTTC.

CDR3 protein: CASSYRGSEQYF. The CDR3 DNA sequence: TGTGCCAGCAGTTACCGGGGAAGCGAGCAGTACTTC. This rearrangement joins TRBV6-5 to TRBJ2-7, with D possibly matching TRBD2 (5 bases). Trimming removed 2 bases at V and 6 bases at J, with 8 bases between. The germline V gene has CDR1 MNHEY and CDR2 SVGAGI. The CDR3 consists of 12 residues.

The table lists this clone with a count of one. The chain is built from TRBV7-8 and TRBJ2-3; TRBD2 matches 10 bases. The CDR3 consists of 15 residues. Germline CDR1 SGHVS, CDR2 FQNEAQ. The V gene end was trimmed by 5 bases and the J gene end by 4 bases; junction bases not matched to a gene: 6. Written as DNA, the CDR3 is TGTGCCAGCAGCCCCCTAGCGGGGGCGGCAGATACGCAGTATTTT. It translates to CASSPLAGAADTQYF.

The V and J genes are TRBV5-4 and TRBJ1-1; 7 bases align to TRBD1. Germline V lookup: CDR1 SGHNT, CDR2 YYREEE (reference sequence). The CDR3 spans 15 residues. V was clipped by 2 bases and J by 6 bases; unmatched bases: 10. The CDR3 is CASSLTYRGIPEAFF. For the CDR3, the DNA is TGTGCCAGCAGCTTAACCTACAGGGGAATCCCTGAAGCTTTCTTT. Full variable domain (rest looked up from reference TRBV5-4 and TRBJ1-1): ETGVTQSPTHLIKTRGQQVTLRCSSQSGHNTVSWYQQALGQGPQFIFQYYREEENGRGNFPPRFSGLQFPNYSSELNVNALELDDSALYLCASSLTYRGIPEAFFGQGTRLTVV.

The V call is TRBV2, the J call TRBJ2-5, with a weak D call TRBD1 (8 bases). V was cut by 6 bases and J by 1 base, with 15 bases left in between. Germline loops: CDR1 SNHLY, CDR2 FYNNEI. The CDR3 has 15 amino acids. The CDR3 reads CASSDRGGIQETQYF. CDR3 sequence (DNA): TGTGCCAGCAGCGACAGGGGAGGGATCCAAGAGACCCAGTACTTC. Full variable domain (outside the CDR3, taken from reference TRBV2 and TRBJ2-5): EPEVTQTPSHQVTQMGQEVILRCVPISNHLYFYWYRQILGQKVEFLVSFYNNEISEKSEIFDDQFSVERPDGSNFTLKIRSTKLEDSAMYFCASSDRGGIQETQYFGPGTRLLVL.

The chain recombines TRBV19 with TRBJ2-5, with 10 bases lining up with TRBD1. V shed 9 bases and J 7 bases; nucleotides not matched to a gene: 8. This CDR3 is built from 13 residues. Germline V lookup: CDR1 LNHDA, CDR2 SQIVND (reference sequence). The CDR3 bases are TGTGCCAGCTCAAGGGACAGGGGTGTGACCCAGTACTTC. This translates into CASSRDRGVTQYF.

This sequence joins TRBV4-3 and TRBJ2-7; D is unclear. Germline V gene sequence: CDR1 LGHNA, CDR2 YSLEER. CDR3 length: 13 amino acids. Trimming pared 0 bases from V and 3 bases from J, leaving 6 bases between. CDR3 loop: CASSQDSYYEQYF. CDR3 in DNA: TGCGCCAGCAGCCAAGACTCCTACTACGAGCAGTACTTC.

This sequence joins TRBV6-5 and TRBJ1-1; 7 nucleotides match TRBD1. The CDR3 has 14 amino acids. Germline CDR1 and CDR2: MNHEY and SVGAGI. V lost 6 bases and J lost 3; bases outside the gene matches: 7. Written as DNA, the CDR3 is TGTGCCAGCAGAACAGGGGACGGGTACACTGAAGCTTTCTTT. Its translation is CASRTGDGYTEAFF.

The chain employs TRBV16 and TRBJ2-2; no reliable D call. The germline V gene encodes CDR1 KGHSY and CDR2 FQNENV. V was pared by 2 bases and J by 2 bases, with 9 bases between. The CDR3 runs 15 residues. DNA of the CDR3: TGTGCCAGCAGCCAAAACCAGATTAACACCGGGGAGCTGTTTTTT. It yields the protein CASSQNQINTGELFF. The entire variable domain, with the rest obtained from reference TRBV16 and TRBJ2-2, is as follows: GEEVAQTPKHLVRGEGQKAKLYCAPIKGHSYVFWYQQVLKNEFKFLISFQNENVFDETGMPKERFSAKCLPNSPCSLEIQATKLEDSAVYFCASSQNQINTGELFFGEGSRLTVL.

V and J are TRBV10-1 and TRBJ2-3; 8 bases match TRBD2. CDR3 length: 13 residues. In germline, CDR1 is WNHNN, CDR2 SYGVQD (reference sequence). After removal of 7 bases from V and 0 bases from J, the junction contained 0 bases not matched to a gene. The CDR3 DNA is TGCGCCAGCACTAGCGGGAGCACAGATACGCAGTATTTT. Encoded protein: CASTSGSTDTQYF.